This T cell receptor (beta chain) derives from a study of T cells in women clearing cervical HPV infection (dated by TCRdb to 2016 to 2018). The study in broad terms: Cases were under 30 women with histologically confirmed HPV16-related CIN3 or worse, including a couple of invasive cancers. Quality controls consisted of five blinded duplicates per group, for a total of about 60 samples made up of approximately 50 participants and roughly ten replicates. Nested within Costa Rica's Guanacaste HPV Natural History Study, an exploratory proof-of-principle case-control study compared TCR repertoires across cervical HPV16 outcomes. Cases and controls were matched on year of sample collection and on age within five years. Since only a few of the women had HLA typing available, the possibility that HLA type was acting as a confounder could not be ruled out. Blood from cases was drawn at the visit where the lesion was first identified, while blood from controls was drawn once the infection was no longer detected. In the parent cohort, approximately 9,400 women aged 18 or older were enrolled in Guanacaste, Costa Rica, during about 1992 to 1994 and were followed for six to seven years. Among cases, blood sampling occurred a median of roughly 150 days after lesion detection, with an interquartile range of roughly 90 to 200 days. A median age of 34 years was observed in cases versus less than 40 in controls, and no significant differences in baseline characteristics were found. The controls were 25 or so women whose single incident HPV16 infection cleared within 12 months with no development of precancer or cancer.

Every participant had a single incident cervical HPV16 infection, and prevalent HPV16 infections were excluded. Cervical HPV DNA was detected with MY09/MY11 PCR, and genotyping was done with dot-blot hybridization. Approximately 16 mL of heparinized blood were centrifuged, and the buffy coat was aliquoted, frozen at -30°C, then stored at -80°C. Genomic DNA was extracted from buffy coat specimens using QIAGEN kits. Points on this clone: Its antigen remains undetermined. The read ends 3 residues shy of where the CDR3 ends; the end is completed using the germline J gene.

Trimming at the junction amounts to 6 bases on V and 2 bases on J, and the germline ends lie 18 bases apart. Including cysteine and phenylalanine, the CDR3 has 16 amino acids. The CDR3 was read in part: 39 bases, with the frame set at base 1. Overall study results and their limits: The cross-sectional design could not show whether associations preceded infection or resulted from it; effector/memory subsets and HPV-specific T cells were not isolated. Random forest classifiers that combined richness and V gene abundances separated cases from controls with an estimated AUC of around 0.84. Cases had lower TRBV6-7 relative abundance than controls (approximately 0.1% versus 0.16%; Bonferroni P = 0.0008). Because the number of T cells per sample was unknown, the richness differences could reflect varying T-cell content rather than repertoire biology. Significantly higher TCR repertoire richness was observed in CIN3+ cases than in controls across sequencing depths, whereas no difference in evenness was found.

The immunoSEQ assay used multiplex PCR to amplify TCR beta CDR3 regions from an average of around 1.2 ug of genomic DNA per sample. Primer bias was corrected in the assay by using a complete synthetic TCR repertoire to establish an amplification baseline. The amplicons were sequenced on the Illumina platform. The authors' pipeline ran thus. Sequences were error-corrected by clustering with frequency ratios and a modified nearest-neighbor algorithm and were then analyzed in the immunoSEQ Analyzer with IMGT gene definitions. At each rarefaction depth, TCR richness and evenness were averaged across 20 rarefaction repeats, and any sample with fewer sequences than the depth was left out. Relative abundances of V, D and J genes were compared between groups using Wilcoxon rank sum tests, with FDR correction applied. In the blinded duplicates, the intraclass correlation was 95.6% for TCR richness and averaged about 80% across 60 to 70 gene segments. TCRdb obtained this table from immuneACCESS and retained in-frame rearrangements with V and J assigned. These tables miss some clones; where compared with another copy, unresolved V genes account for less than half of the shortfall, and the remainder is unexplained. V and J calls plus clone size are reproduced from that table; the DNA served to infer D and trimming. The data table for this sample lists about 39,000 clones. The ten largest clones capture roughly 5.2% of the sample.

The clonotype comes from a woman aged 18-70 years with a cervical HPV16 infection that either progressed to CIN3+ or cleared (not recorded which). The material sequenced was blood buffy coat. This receptor chain uses TRBV12-3 or TRBV12-4 and TRBJ2-3, with the D gene not confidently named. The CDR3 loop reads CASSALRRIPTDTQYF. The sequenced part of the CDR3 DNA is TGTGCCAGCAGCGCCCTTCGGCGGATACCCACAGATACG.